Reported below is one T cell receptor beta chain. Its antigen remains unknown. This entry comes from a study of CD8 T cells in Susac syndrome. Points from the study as a whole: A relatively small number of individuals underwent TCR sequencing and HLA analysis.

CD8+ and CD4+ T cells from blood underwent TCR beta sequencing, which was carried out in a high-throughput format. Negative isolation yielded the CD8+ and CD4+ T cells, while FACS enriched the TEMRA cells. Trimming left V 6 bases short and J 5 bases short, with 20 bases between. This CDR3 spans 16 amino acids. The germline gives CDR1 MNHEY, CDR2 SMNVEV (reference sequence). RNA totalling roughly 0.45 to 1 ug underwent reverse transcription with random hexamers. The amplification used immunoSEQ multiplex PCR on TCR beta CDR3; it spanned 54 Vbeta and 13 Jbeta. A single record per CDR3 protein comes from TCRdb applying MiXCR to the immunoSEQ multiplex PCR reads. Counted here are some 120,000 distinct CDR3 sequences, 94% occurring once; the ten biggest clones make up 0.095% to 0.1%.

The genes are TRBV27 and TRBJ2-1; D tentatively reads TRBD1 or TRBD2 (5 bases each). The sample was CD4+ T cells from PBMCs. The receptor was derived from a human donor in good health. The chain's CDR3 is CASSLSGLVVNNEQFF. CDR3 DNA sequence: TGTGCCAGCAGCCTATCGGGGCTCGTAGTTAACAATGAGCAGTTCTTC.